This T cell receptor (beta chain) was found in a study of shared clonotypes between healthy human individuals. TCRdb keeps only in-frame clones here, not all; method: immunoSEQ multiplex PCR. The table records approximately 470,000 clones, around four fifths of them present only once. V was pared by 0 bases and J by 7 bases, with 9 bases between. The germline V gene has CDR1 MNHNY and CDR2 SVGAGI (reference sequence). This CDR3 contains 13 residues. This clone was seen ten or more times. Material for sequencing was PBMCs. The source is a woman in her 40s in good health. Some clones in this sample may be carry-over from other donors' samples. This sequence joins TRBV6-6 and TRBJ1-1; the D gene is possibly TRBD1 (5 bases). The CDR3 loop reads CASSYSGQGEAFF. DNA for the CDR3: TGTGCCAGCAGTTACTCCGGGCAGGGTGAAGCTTTCTTT.